The 20 T cell receptor beta chains reported below all come from one sample, sequenced in a study of T-cell memory formation after mild COVID-19. Via MiXCR, TCRdb re-called the 5' RACE reads, giving one row per CDR3 protein. The sample contains 150,000 to 200,000 distinct CDR3 sequences, around 13% of which appear only once. Sequencing was performed on PBMCs or a T cell subset sorted from them (not recorded which). These receptors all stem from a man between 18 and 35 years old who had mild COVID-19 (a few samples of this study predate the infection). Cell type and time point are not known.

The chain recombines TRBV6-2 or TRBV6-3 with TRBJ2-1, with TRBD1 identical over 8 bases. Germline V gene sequence: CDR1 MNHEY, CDR2 SVGEGT. V trimming: 6 bases; J trimming: 5 bases; junction bases outside the gene matches: 9. This CDR3 has 15 amino acids. In nucleotides, the CDR3 is TGTGCCAGCAGGGACGGTCAGGGGGCAAACAATGAGCAGTTCTTC. Protein: CASRDGQGANNEQFF.

This clonotype was observed at least ten times. The V and J genes are TRBV5-1 and TRBJ2-5; D is uncertain. Germline CDR1 reads SGHRS; CDR2 reads YFSETQ. V was shortened by 1 base and J by 1 base, with 5 bases between the two germline ends. CDR3 length equals 13 residues. CDR3 coding DNA: TGCGCCAGCAGCTTGTCAAGCCAAGAGACCCAGTACTTC. Translation: CASSLSSQETQYF.

Only a few counts were recorded for this clonotype. This chain joins TRBV30 and TRBJ1-1; no definite D call. V lost 0 bases, J lost 11 bases, and 16 bases lay in between. This CDR3 is 13 amino acids long. Germline-derived CDR1 and CDR2 are GTSNPN and SVGIG (reference sequence). CDR3 coding DNA: TGTGCCTGGAGTGTACAGCTGGGAACCCCTGCTTTCTTT. It codes for CAWSVQLGTPAFF.

This clonotype was counted many times. The chain recombines TRBV5-1 with TRBJ2-3; 8 positions match TRBD1. The CDR3 sequence is 15 residues long. V lost 5 bases to trimming and J lost 3 bases; unmatched junction nucleotides: 8. Looked up from germline, CDR1 is SGHRS and CDR2 is YFSETQ. CDR3 sequence: CASRLQTGGTDTQYF. The CDR3 DNA is TGCGCCAGCAGGCTTCAAACAGGGGGGACAGATACGCAGTATTTT.

This clonotype was observed a handful of times. This chain links TRBV29-1 with TRBJ2-4; possible D gene TRBD2, 6 bases. Germline values: CDR1 SQVTM, CDR2 ANQGSEA. V lost 4 bases and J lost 7, with 11 bases in between. The CDR3 covers 12 residues. The CDR3 sequence: CSVGGVGNIQYF. DNA of the CDR3: TGCAGCGTTGGGGGGGTAGGGAACATTCAGTACTTC.

V usage is TRBV12-5 and J usage is TRBJ2-3; unclear D gene. Germline values: CDR1 LGHNT, CDR2 FRNRAP. There are 14 residues in the CDR3. V was trimmed by 3 bases and J by 3 bases, leaving 10 bases between them. CDR3 in DNA: TGTGCTAGTGGTTTAACCGTTTGGACAGATACGCAGTATTTT. Protein: CASGLTVWTDTQYF.

This clonotype was seen repeatedly, ten times or more. V is TRBV7-3 and J is TRBJ1-1, with D uncertain. The germline V gene encodes CDR1 SGHTA and CDR2 FQGTGA. Trimming removed 1 base from V and 1 base from J, with 10 bases in between. This CDR3 region has 15 residues. CDR3 loop: CASSLRRVGNTEAFF. The CDR3 DNA sequence: TGTGCCAGCAGCTTAAGGAGGGTCGGGAACACTGAAGCTTTCTTT.

The chain couples TRBV6-2 or TRBV6-3 to TRBJ1-5; tentatively, D is TRBD1 (6 bases). The germline gives CDR1 MNHEY, CDR2 SVGEGT. With 6 bases removed from V and 4 bases from J, the gap between germline ends came to 13 bases. The CDR3 has 14 residues. This chain's CDR3 is CASSPRTANQPQHF. DNA for the CDR3: TGTGCCAGCAGCCCCCGGACAGCGAATCAGCCCCAGCATTTT.

This clonotype was seen a few times. This rearrangement joins TRBV11-2 to TRBJ1-4; D gene unclear. This CDR3 spans 13 amino acids. Germline V gene data show CDR1 as SGHAT and CDR2 as FQNNGV. The V gene lost 5 bases and the J gene lost 7 bases, with 11 bases spanning the gap. The CDR3 coding sequence is TGTGCCAGCAGCCCCGCGTTGGCTGAAAAACTGTTTTTT. This codes for CASSPALAEKLFF. The full variable domain, in which reference TRBV11-2 and TRBJ1-4 provide the parts outside the CDR3, is EAGVAQSPRYKIIEKRQSVAFWCNPISGHATLYWYQQILGQGPKLLIQFQNNGVVDDSQLPKDRFSAERLKGVDSTLKIQPAKLEDSAVYLCASSPALAEKLFFGSGTQLSVL.

This clonotype was counted at least ten times. The rearrangement uses TRBV3-1 and TRBJ1-1; TRBD1 matches at 9 bases. V was pared by 2 bases and J by 11 bases, with 15 bases of the junction left unmatched. Germline loops: CDR1 LGHDT, CDR2 YNNKEL (reference sequence). CDR3 length: 16 residues. The CDR3 reads CASSQNLGPYGTGAFF. The CDR3 DNA sequence: TGTGCCAGCAGCCAAAACCTTGGGCCTTACGGGACAGGGGCTTTCTTT.

The chain links TRBV7-9 to TRBJ1-5; TRBD1 matches 9 bases. The CDR3 has 15 amino acids. Germline V gene lookup returns CDR1 SEHNR and CDR2 FQNEAQ (reference sequence). J lost 5 bases, V lost 3 bases, and 5 bases had no gene match. CDR3 coding DNA: TGTGCCAGCAGCTTTGGGACAGGGATTTATCAGCCCCAGCATTTT. Protein sequence: CASSFGTGIYQPQHF.

This clonotype was counted between two and nine times. This sequence joins TRBV20-1 and TRBJ1-2; D remains unclear. This CDR3 has 11 residues. CDR1 DFQATT and CDR2 SNEGSKA come from the germline V gene (reference sequence). The CDR3 sequence: CSSRAEHGYTF. The CDR3 bases are TGCAGCTCACGGGCAGAGCATGGCTACACCTTC.

This clonotype was observed a handful of times. The chain couples TRBV6-5 to TRBJ2-1; the match to TRBD1 covers 12 bases. Germline trimming cut 7 bases from V and 8 bases from J; bases unmatched to any gene: 3. There are 13 residues in the CDR3. Germline loops: CDR1 MNHEY, CDR2 SVGAGI. The chain's CDR3 is CASTGTGGDEQFF. The CDR3 bases are TGTGCCAGCACTGGGACAGGGGGCGATGAGCAGTTCTTC.

This clonotype occurred a few times. J is TRBJ2-1 and V is TRBV11-3, with unresolved D. Germline V lookup: CDR1 SGHNT, CDR2 YENEEA. V lost 0 bases and J 14 bases, leaving 17 bases between the germline ends. The length of the CDR3 is 14 residues. The CDR3 sequence is CASSLDGYSPSKFF. CDR3 nucleotide sequence: TGTGCCAGCAGCTTAGATGGTTATAGCCCATCCAAGTTCTTC.

This clonotype came up a few times. The chain combines TRBV24-1 with TRBJ1-1; 8 nucleotides match TRBD1. CDR3 length equals 16 residues. CDR1 and CDR2 from the germline V gene are KGHDR and SFDVKD. Losses at the gene ends were 8 bases for V and 1 base for J; bases not matched to a gene: 11. CDR3: CATILVGQGGNTEAFF. For the CDR3, the DNA is TGTGCCACCATCTTAGTAGGACAGGGAGGGAACACTGAAGCTTTCTTT.

The V and J genes are TRBV7-2 and TRBJ1-5; D not certain. The CDR3 is made up of 13 amino acids. V dropped 6 bases and J dropped 4 bases, with 10 bases sitting between them. The germline CDR1 and CDR2 sequences are SGHTA and FQGNSA. CDR3 DNA: TGTGCCAGCAGTTTTGCCGGAAATCAGCCCCAGCATTTT. Its translation is CASSFAGNQPQHF.

This clonotype was observed a few times. The chain carries TRBV5-1 and TRBJ1-1; D is unresolved. Trimming shortened V by 7 bases and J by 0 bases, and 13 bases separated the two germline ends. This CDR3 is built from 14 residues. Germline assignment: CDR1 SGHRS and CDR2 YFSETQ. The CDR3 reads CASAIVDLNTEAFF. The CDR3 bases are TGCGCCAGCGCGATTGTTGATCTGAACACTGAAGCTTTCTTT.

This rearrangement joins TRBV4-1 to TRBJ1-3; possible D gene TRBD1, 5 bases. The germline V gene has CDR1 MGHRA and CDR2 YSYEKL. There are 16 residues in the CDR3. Trimming shortened V by 3 bases and J by 4 bases, and 16 bases separated the two germline ends. CDR3 amino acids: CASSHDAGQGGNTIYF. The CDR3 bases are TGCGCCAGCAGCCACGATGCGGGGCAGGGAGGAAACACCATATATTTT.

This clonotype was detected a few times. The CDR3 DNA is TGTGCCAGCAGCCCCACATGGGGAAAGGACTATGGCTACACCTTC. Its translation: CASSPTWGKDYGYTF. The V call is TRBV12-3 or TRBV12-4, the J call TRBJ1-2; D gene ambiguous. The V and J ends lost 6 bases and 3 bases respectively, with 17 bases between them. The CDR3 has 15 amino acids.

The V and J genes are TRBV4-1 and TRBJ1-6; no clear D gene. Germline V gene lookup returns CDR1 MGHRA and CDR2 YSYEKL. The V end was cut by 0 bases, the J end by 10 bases, with 7 bases between. The CDR3 has 13 amino acids. The CDR3 loop is CASSQELRSPLHF. The CDR3 DNA reads TGCGCCAGCAGCCAAGAACTTCGCTCACCCCTCCACTTT.